The 5 T cell receptor beta chains below come from one sample, sequenced in a study of blood T cell repertoires in COVID-19. TCRdb's copy holds only in-frame clones and misses some; the assay was immunoSEQ multiplex PCR. This table has hundreds of thousands of clones, around 90% appearing once. The source material was peripheral blood. These receptors all come from a woman aged 18-35 years with acute or convalescent COVID-19.

A single count supports this clone. V and J are TRBV2 and TRBJ1-2; D is possibly TRBD1 (6 bases). With 6 bases removed from V and 2 bases from J, the gap between germline ends came to 28 bases. Germline values: CDR1 SNHLY, CDR2 FYNNEI. This CDR3 is 19 amino acids long. Written as DNA, the CDR3 is TGTGCCAGCAGGACGACAGGACTGCCACTACCCGAACAGAACTATGGCTACACCTTC. It yields the protein CASRTTGLPLPEQNYGYTF.

J is TRBJ1-2 and V is TRBV24-1; D not certain. Germline lookup yields CDR1 KGHDR and CDR2 SFDVKD. The V gene lost 4 bases and the J gene lost 4 bases, with 3 bases spanning the gap. The CDR3 has 11 amino acids. The CDR3 loop is CATSDSYGYTF. The CDR3 nucleotides read TGTGCCACCAGTGACAGCTATGGCTACACCTTC.

The V and J genes are TRBV1 and TRBJ1-2. TRBV1 is a pseudogene. This CDR3 is 18 amino acids long. This CDR3 reads CTSSPTDPPGILSNGYTF. CDR3 nucleotide sequence: TGCACCAGCAGCCCCACCGACCCTCCGGGTATCTTAAGTAATGGCTACACCTTC.

V is TRBV5-4 and J is TRBJ1-3; the D is unclear. CDR1 and CDR2 (germline): SGHNT, YYREEE (reference sequence). The CDR3 covers 15 residues. Trimming took off 0 bases at V and 2 bases at J, with 9 bases between the two ends. The CDR3 nucleotides read TGTGCCAGCAGCTTGGCCCCCCGGGCTGGAAACACCATATATTTT. Translation: CASSLAPRAGNTIYF.

The chain is built from TRBV4-1 and TRBJ2-3; D is perhaps TRBD2 (5 bases). The CDR3 extends over 15 amino acids. The V gene's germline CDR1 is MGHRA and CDR2 YSYEKL. Trimming removed 1 base at V and 1 base at J, with 9 bases between. The CDR3 reads CASSQAQRRTDTQYF. The CDR3 coding sequence is TGCGCCAGCAGCCAAGCGCAGCGGCGCACAGATACGCAGTATTTT.